These T cell receptor beta chains were read from a single sample in a study of molecular identifiers for immune sequencing clone quantification. TCRdb passed the PCR reads through MiXCR, listing each CDR3 protein once. Of approximately 500,000 distinct CDR3 sequences listed, 20% to 25% are singletons. What was sequenced was naive CD8+ T cells from blood, with Jurkat cell RNA spiked in. The receptors were gathered from a human donor in good health. Some libraries in this study had Jurkat cell RNA spiked in. Each CDR3 is given with its conserved first and last residue. The D gene is left open where the match is weak. Size values are once, few and many counts, or a class for expanded clones, and some rows have none.

>-|TRBJ2-1|TRBV25-1|few
TGTGCCAGCAGTGAAACTCAGACAGATTCCTACAATGAGCAGTTCTTC
CASSETQTDSYNEQFF
>TRBD1|TRBJ1-1|TRBV9|-
TGTGCCAGCAGCCAACCGGGACAGACGAACACTGAAGCTTTCTTT
CASSQPGQTNTEAFF
>TRBD1|TRBJ2-7|TRBV10-3|few
TGTGCCATCAGTGAAGGGGACAGGCCCCACGAGCAGTACTTC
CAISEGDRPHEQYF
>-|TRBJ2-5|TRBV2|-
TGTGCCAGCAGTGAAAAGGTCGCGGTAGAGACCCAGTACTTC
CASSEKVAVETQYF
>-|TRBJ2-3|TRBV19|few
TGTGCCAGTAGGGCACATTTAGATACGCAGTATTTT
CASRAHLDTQYF
>-|TRBJ1-4|TRBV13|many
TGTGCCAGCAGCGTCAGATGGGGGAATGAAAAACTGTTTTTT
CASSVRWGNEKLFF
>TRBD2|TRBJ2-3|TRBV5-6|many
TGTGCCAGCAGCCTATGGTCTCAGCGGGAGTGGTTAACAGATACGCAGTATTTT
CASSLWSQREWLTDTQYF
>-|TRBJ2-7|TRBV20-1|few
TGCAGTGCTAGAGTCCCTGGGTCAAACTCCTACGAGCAGTACTTC
CSARVPGSNSYEQYF
>-|TRBJ1-3|TRBV13|-
TGTGCCAGCATCGAATCTTCAGGACAACTCTCTGGAAACACCATATATTTT
CASIESSGQLSGNTIYF
>TRBD2|TRBJ2-1|TRBV12-3/TRBV12-4|-
TGTGCCAGCAGTCACCTAAGTCTAGCGGGGGGGCATGAGCAGTTCTTC
CASSHLSLAGGHEQFF
>-|TRBJ2-7|TRBV12-3/TRBV12-4|many
TGTGCCAGCAGTCCACCTGACAAGGCCTACGAGCAGTACTTC
CASSPPDKAYEQYF
>-|TRBJ2-2|TRBV4-3|many
TGCGCCAGCAGCCAAGATAGGTCAGGGCCCGGGGAGCTGTTTTTT
CASSQDRSGPGELFF
>TRBD2|TRBJ2-2|TRBV24-1|-
TGTGCCACCAGTGAAGTAGCGGGCGGGGAGCTGTTTTTT
CATSEVAGGELFF
>-|TRBJ1-1|TRBV6-6|-
TGTGCCAGCAGTTATACCCCTCCGGACAGCTTTCTTAACACTGAAGCTTTCTTT
CASSYTPPDSFLNTEAFF
>-|TRBJ2-1|TRBV20-1|-
TGCAGTGCTAGAAGGTTGGCACGGAACTCCTACAATGAGCAGTTCTTC
CSARRLARNSYNEQFF
>-|TRBJ1-6|TRBV5-6|many
TGTGCCAGCAGCTTGAAAATCGAGGAGTTCTCCTATAATTCACCCCTCCACTTT
CASSLKIEEFSYNSPLHF
>-|TRBJ1-6|TRBV21-1|few
TGTGCCAGCAGCAAAGGGGGGGGGGCTAATTCACCCCTCCACTTT
CASSKGGGANSPLHF
>-|TRBJ2-7|TRBV2|-
TGTGCCAGCAGTGGGAGGGGGGTCAGAAGGGCCGCCGTCTACGAGCAGTACTTC
CASSGRGVRRAAVYEQYF
>-|TRBJ2-1|TRBV7-3|many
TGTGCCAGCAGCTTATTAGCTGGGAATGAGCAGTTCTTC
CASSLLAGNEQFF
>-|TRBJ1-4|TRBV4-1|-
TGCGCCAGCAGCCAAGTCGTTTTTGAAAAACTGTTTTTT
CASSQVVFEKLFF
>-|TRBJ2-7|TRBV20-1|few
TGCAGTGCCCGACAGAGCTCCTACGAGCAGTACTTC
CSARQSSYEQYF
>-|TRBJ2-1|TRBV13|few
TGTGCCAGCAGCGGGGATAGGACCCACAATGAGCAGTTCTTC
CASSGDRTHNEQFF